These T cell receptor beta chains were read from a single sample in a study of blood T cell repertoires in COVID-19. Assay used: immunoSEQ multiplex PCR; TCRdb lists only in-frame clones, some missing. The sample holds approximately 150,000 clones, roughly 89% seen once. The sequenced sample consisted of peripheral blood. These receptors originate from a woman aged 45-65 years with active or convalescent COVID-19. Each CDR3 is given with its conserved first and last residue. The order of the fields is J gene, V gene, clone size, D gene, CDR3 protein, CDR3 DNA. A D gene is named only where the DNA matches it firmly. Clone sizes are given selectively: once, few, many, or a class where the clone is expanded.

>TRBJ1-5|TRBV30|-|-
CAWRDTQGNQPQHF
TGTGCCTGGAGGGACACCCAGGGCAATCAGCCCCAGCATTTT
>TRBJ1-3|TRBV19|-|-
CASYGRWGGDTIYF
TGTGCCAGCTACGGACGCTGGGGAGGCGACACCATATATTTT
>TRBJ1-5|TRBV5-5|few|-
CASSLERFNRPQHF
TGTGCCAGCAGCTTGGAGAGGTTCAATCGGCCCCAGCATTTT
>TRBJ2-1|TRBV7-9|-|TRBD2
CASSLGAGGYNEQFF
TGTGCCAGCAGCTTGGGAGCGGGAGGGTACAATGAGCAGTTCTTC
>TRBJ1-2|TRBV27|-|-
CATSASGANGYGYTF
TGTGCCACCTCCGCCTCAGGGGCGAACGGCTATGGCTACACCTTC
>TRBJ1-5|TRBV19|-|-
CASSIGPGAQPQHF
TGTGCCAGTAGTATTGGGCCAGGGGCTCAGCCCCAGCATTTT
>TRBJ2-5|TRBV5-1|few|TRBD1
CASSTTGTEETQYF
TGCGCCAGCAGCACAACCGGGACAGAAGAGACCCAGTACTTC
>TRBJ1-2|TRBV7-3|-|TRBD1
CASSLIPTGGGGYTF
TGTGCCAGCAGCTTAATCCCGACAGGGGGCGGTGGCTACACCTTC
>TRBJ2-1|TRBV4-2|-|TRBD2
CASSQDLWTSGFNEQFF
TGTGCCAGCAGCCAAGATCTTTGGACTAGCGGATTCAATGAGCAGTTCTTC
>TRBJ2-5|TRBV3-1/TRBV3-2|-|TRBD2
CASSHSGTSLETQYF
TGTGCCAGCAGCCATTCGGGGACTAGTTTGGAGACCCAGTACTTC
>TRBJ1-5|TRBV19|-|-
CASSTGQSSNQPQHF
TGTGCCAGTAGTACCGGACAGTCTAGCAATCAGCCCCAGCATTTT
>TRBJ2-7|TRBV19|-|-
CASSTGDSSYEQYF
TGTGCCAGTAGTACGGGTGACAGCTCCTACGAGCAGTACTTC
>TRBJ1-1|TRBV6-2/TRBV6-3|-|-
CASSQVTMNTEAFF
TGTGCCAGCAGCCAAGTTACAATGAACACTGAAGCTTTCTTT
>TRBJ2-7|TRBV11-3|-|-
CASSLGTGFPYEQYF
TGTGCCAGCAGCTTAGGAACGGGTTTTCCCTACGAGCAGTACTTC
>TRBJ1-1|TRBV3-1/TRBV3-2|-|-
CASSQEAQGHLNTEAFF
TGTGCCAGCAGCCAAGAAGCCCAGGGACATTTGAACACTGAAGCTTTCTTT
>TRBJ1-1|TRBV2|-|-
CASSGSGFTEAFF
TGTGCCAGCAGTGGTTCAGGGTTTACTGAAGCTTTCTTT
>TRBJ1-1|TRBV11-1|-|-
CASSFRRGGGTEAFF
TGTGCCAGCAGCTTCAGGAGAGGGGGGGGCACTGAAGCTTTCTTT
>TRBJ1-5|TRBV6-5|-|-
CASSPRGREGQPQHF
TGTGCCAGCAGTCCCCGGGGTAGGGAGGGTCAGCCCCAGCATTTT
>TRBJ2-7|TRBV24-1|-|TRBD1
CATSSGQSYEQYF
TGTGCCACCAGTTCGGGACAGTCCTACGAGCAGTACTTC
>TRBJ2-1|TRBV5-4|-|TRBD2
CASSPQRGGSYNEQFF
TGTGCCAGCAGCCCCCAGCGGGGTGGCTCCTACAATGAGCAGTTCTTC
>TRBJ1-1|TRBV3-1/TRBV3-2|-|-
CASSQDDRGLLEAFF
TGTGCCAGCAGCCAAGATGATAGGGGTCTGCTTGAAGCTTTCTTT
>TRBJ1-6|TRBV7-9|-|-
CASSPGDNSPLHF
TGTGCCAGCAGCCCAGGGGATAATTCACCCCTCCACTTT
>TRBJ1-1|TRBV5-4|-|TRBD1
CASSFSGTAGAFF
TGTGCCAGCAGCTTCTCCGGGACAGCTGGGGCTTTCTTT
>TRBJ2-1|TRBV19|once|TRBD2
CASARSGGAYNEQFF
TGTGCCAGTGCCCGAAGCGGGGGGGCATACAATGAGCAGTTCTTC
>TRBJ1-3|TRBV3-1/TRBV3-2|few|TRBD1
CASSPPGPQGHSGNTIYF
TGTGCCAGCAGCCCACCTGGCCCACAGGGGCACTCTGGAAACACCATATATTTT
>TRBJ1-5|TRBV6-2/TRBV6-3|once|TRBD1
CASSYSGQGTSDQPQHF
TGTGCCAGCAGTTACTCAGGACAGGGGACCTCCGATCAGCCCCAGCATTTT
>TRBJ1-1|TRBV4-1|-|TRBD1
CASSHPPQGGTEAFF
TGCGCCAGCAGCCATCCACCTCAGGGGGGAACTGAAGCTTTCTTT
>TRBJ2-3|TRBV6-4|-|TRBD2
CASSDGSGSGEDTQYF
TGTGCCAGCAGTGACGGTAGCGGGAGCGGGGAAGATACGCAGTATTTT
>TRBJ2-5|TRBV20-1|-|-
CSASQVEKETQYF
TGCAGTGCTAGTCAGGTAGAAAAAGAGACCCAGTACTTC
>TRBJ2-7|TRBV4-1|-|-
CASSQGLGHTYEQYF
TGCGCCAGCAGCCAAGGTCTAGGACACACCTACGAGCAGTACTTC
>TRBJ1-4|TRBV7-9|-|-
CASSYQPGQTSYNEKLFF
TGTGCCAGCAGCTACCAACCGGGACAAACTTCGTACAATGAAAAACTGTTTTTT
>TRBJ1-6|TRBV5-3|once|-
CARSSNTDSENNSPLHF
TGTGCCAGAAGCAGCAACACGGACAGTGAAAATAATTCACCCCTCCACTTT
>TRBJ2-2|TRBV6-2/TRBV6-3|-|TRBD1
CASSYRTRDRDRLNTGELFF
TGTGCCAGCAGTTATAGAACCCGGGATAGGGACAGGTTAAACACCGGGGAGCTGTTTTTT
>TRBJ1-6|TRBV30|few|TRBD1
CAWSPSRRTGNSPLHF
TGTGCCTGGAGTCCATCTCGTCGGACAGGGAATTCACCCCTCCACTTT
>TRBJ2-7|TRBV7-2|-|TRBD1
CASSLEGTGGFHEQYF
TGTGCCAGCAGCTTAGAAGGGACAGGGGGCTTTCACGAGCAGTACTTC
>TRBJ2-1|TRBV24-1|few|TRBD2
CAAGTSGTNEQFF
TGTGCCGCCGGGACTAGCGGGACCAATGAGCAGTTCTTC
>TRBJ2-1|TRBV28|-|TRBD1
CASSPNPGQGYNEQFF
TGTGCCAGCAGCCCGAACCCCGGACAGGGCTACAATGAGCAGTTCTTC